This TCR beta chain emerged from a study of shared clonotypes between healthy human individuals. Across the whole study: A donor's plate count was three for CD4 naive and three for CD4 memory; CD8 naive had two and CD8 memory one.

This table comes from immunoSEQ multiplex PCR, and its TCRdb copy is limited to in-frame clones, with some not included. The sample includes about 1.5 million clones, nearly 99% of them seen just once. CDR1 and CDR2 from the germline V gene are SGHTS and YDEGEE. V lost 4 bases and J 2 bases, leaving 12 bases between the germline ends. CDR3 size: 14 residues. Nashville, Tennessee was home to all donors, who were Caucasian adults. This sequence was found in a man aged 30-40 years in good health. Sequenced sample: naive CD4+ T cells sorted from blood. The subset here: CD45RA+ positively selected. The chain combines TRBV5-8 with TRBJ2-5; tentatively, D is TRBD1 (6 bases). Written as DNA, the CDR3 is TGTGCCAGCAGCCCATGGACAGCTCAAGAGACCCAGTACTTC. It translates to CASSPWTAQETQYF.